Below, 22 T cell receptor beta chains from the same sample are listed, as sequenced in a study of shared clonotypes between healthy human individuals. Assay used: immunoSEQ multiplex PCR; TCRdb lists only in-frame clones, some missing. The data contain about 560,000 clones, about 80% of them singletons. Sequencing was done on a sample of PBMCs. The receptors derive from a woman between 35 and 50 years old in good health. Some clones in this sample may be carry-over from other donors' samples.

The chain uses TRBV4-1 and TRBJ2-7, with 12 nucleotides matching TRBD1. Trimming at V came to 4 bases and at J to 6 bases, leaving 7 bases not matched to a gene. This CDR3 spans 15 amino acids. The germline CDR1 and CDR2 sequences are MGHRA and YSYEKL. The CDR3 DNA follows: TGCGCCAGCAGCCTGGGGGGACAGGGGGCGTTCGAGCAGTACTTC. It yields the protein CASSLGGQGAFEQYF.

This rearrangement joins TRBV4-1 to TRBJ1-2, with TRBD1 as a possible D gene (5 bases). Trimming took 1 base from V and 6 from J, leaving 18 bases between them. Looked up from germline, CDR1 is MGHRA and CDR2 is YSYEKL. This CDR3 region has 16 residues. CDR3: CASSQVFLRQGDGYTF. CDR3 DNA: TGCGCCAGCAGCCAAGTCTTTCTAAGGCAGGGTGATGGCTACACCTTC.

The rearrangement uses TRBV7-8 and TRBJ1-4; 10 bases match TRBD1. The CDR3 has 20 residues. Germline V gene lookup returns CDR1 SGHVS and CDR2 FQNEAQ. V shed 2 bases, J shed 0 bases, and the junction held 12 bases outside the gene matches. The CDR3 sequence: CASSLRRPGQGPTTNEKLFF. CDR3 coding DNA: TGTGCCAGCAGCTTAAGGCGGCCGGGACAGGGGCCGACAACTAATGAAAAACTGTTTTTT.

V and J are TRBV28 and TRBJ2-3; D possibly matches TRBD1 or TRBD2 (7 bases each). Germline CDR1 is MDHEN and CDR2 is SYDVKM. The CDR3 spans 14 residues. V lost 3 bases, J lost 5 bases, and 12 bases lay in between. The CDR3 is CASSFRGGRDTQYF. The DNA of the CDR3 is TGTGCCAGCAGTTTCAGGGGGGGGAGAGATACGCAGTATTTT.

The chain joins TRBV2 to TRBJ1-2; maybe TRBD1 (5 bases). V was cut by 4 bases and J by 0 bases, with 9 bases left in between. In germline, CDR1 is SNHLY, CDR2 FYNNEI. This CDR3 has 14 amino acids. The CDR3 loop is CASSGTTANYGYTF. The CDR3 DNA reads TGTGCCAGCAGTGGGACAACCGCTAACTATGGCTACACCTTC.

V is TRBV28 and J is TRBJ2-7; TRBD2 matches 10 bases. V lost 7 bases, J lost 4 bases, and 10 bases stayed unmatched. Germline lookup yields CDR1 MDHEN and CDR2 SYDVKM. The CDR3 has 15 amino acids. As DNA, the CDR3 is TGTGCCAGCACTTCCTGGACTAGCGGAAATTACGAGCAGTACTTC. It codes for CASTSWTSGNYEQYF.

This clone has more than one count but fewer than ten. The V and J genes are TRBV28 and TRBJ1-5; D ambiguous. Germline CDR1 MDHEN, CDR2 SYDVKM. The CDR3 totals 15 residues. V lost 5 bases and J lost 6, with 17 bases in between. In DNA form, the CDR3 reads TGTGCCAGCAGTCGACACGGGTCGGTGGGTCAGCCCCAGCATTTT. Protein product: CASSRHGSVGQPQHF.

This chain joins TRBV6-6 and TRBJ1-4, with no clear D. Germline values: CDR1 MNHNY, CDR2 SVGAGI (reference sequence). There are 13 residues in the CDR3. V was trimmed by 3 bases and J by 8 bases, leaving 10 bases between them. CDR3 nucleotide sequence: TGTGCCAGCAGTTATGCTGGGGAGGAAAAACTGTTTTTT. It translates to CASSYAGEEKLFF.

As for this clone: This is likely an artifact of a read error, given a far larger clone one base away. The genes are TRBV4-3 and TRBJ2-5; 12 bases agree with TRBD1. The germline V gene encodes CDR1 LGHNA and CDR2 YSLEER. The CDR3 totals 15 residues. This chain's CDR3 is CASSQGQGAQGTQYF. Here the CDR3 DNA reads TGCGCCAGCAGCCAGGGACAGGGGGCCCAAGGGACCCAGTACTTC.

The rearrangement uses TRBV6-4 and TRBJ2-1; D may be TRBD2 (5 bases). CDR1 MRHNA and CDR2 SNTAGT come from the germline V gene. V was trimmed by 5 bases and J by 5 bases, leaving 16 bases between them. This CDR3 comprises 15 residues. The CDR3 spells CASSKDYSWDNEQFF. The CDR3 DNA sequence: TGTGCCAGCAGTAAAGACTATTCCTGGGACAATGAGCAGTTCTTC.

This clone was detected a few times. This probably arose from a read error, given a far larger clone one base away. Other DNA sequences in this sample translate to the same CDR3. The chain employs TRBV6-4 and TRBJ2-7; 9 nucleotides align to TRBD2. The CDR3 extends over 15 amino acids. CDR1 and CDR2 from the germline V gene are MRHNA and SNTAGT. CDR3 sequence reads: CASSAVLAGVDEQYF. The DNA of the CDR3 is TGTGCCAGCAGTGCGGTATTAGCGGGAGTTGACGAGCAGTATTTC.

The chain is built from TRBV6-1 and TRBJ2-6; 8 nucleotides line up with TRBD1. The ends lost 0 bases at V and 2 bases at J; junction bases unmatched: 0. The CDR3 is 16 amino acids. Looked up from germline, CDR1 is MNHNS and CDR2 is SASEGT. The CDR3 loop is CASSEATGAGANVLTF. CDR3 nucleotides: TGTGCCAGCAGTGAAGCGACAGGGGCTGGGGCCAACGTCCTGACTTTC.

This chain links TRBV19 with TRBJ2-3; tentatively, D is TRBD1 or TRBD2 (5 bases each). The V end was cut by 4 bases, the J end by 6 bases, with 17 bases between. The CDR3 covers 15 residues. The germline V gene has CDR1 LNHDA and CDR2 SQIVND (reference sequence). DNA for the CDR3: TGTGCCAGTAGTACCCGGGACGGACTTGGGGATACGCAGTATTTT. Its protein product is CASSTRDGLGDTQYF.

The chain combines TRBV10-1 with TRBJ2-1; 9 bases are a match to TRBD1. Trimming took 3 bases from V and 6 from J; bases not matched to a gene: 9. The CDR3 consists of 16 residues. The germline V gene encodes CDR1 WNHNN and CDR2 SYGVQD (reference sequence). Written as DNA, the CDR3 is TGCGCCAGCAGTGAAACCGGGACAGGGTCCCCCAATGAGCAGTTCTTC. Protein: CASSETGTGSPNEQFF.

The V call is TRBV7-6, the J call TRBJ2-7; D is undetermined. This CDR3 is built from 14 residues. Trimming cost V 0 bases and J 6 bases, with 12 bases left between them. In germline, CDR1 is SGHVS, CDR2 FNYEAQ. The DNA of the CDR3 is TGTGCCAGCAGCTTAGCGCGAGCTAGTGGCGAGCAGTACTTC. This gives the protein CASSLARASGEQYF.

The V gene is TRBV5-1, the J gene TRBJ2-3; D might be TRBD1 (6 bases). The V end lost 4 bases, the J end lost 1 base, and 16 bases lay between the germline ends. The CDR3 runs 16 residues. Germline-derived CDR1 and CDR2 are SGHRS and YFSETQ. CDR3 in amino acids: CASSPRDILGTDTQYF. CDR3 sequence (DNA): TGCGCCAGCAGCCCTCGGGACATCTTGGGCACAGATACGCAGTATTTT.

This rearrangement joins TRBV6-5 to TRBJ1-2; D may be TRBD1 (5 bases). The V and J ends lost 6 bases and 2 bases respectively, with 13 bases between them. CDR1 is MNHEY and CDR2 is SVGAGI in the germline V gene. The CDR3 consists of 14 residues. Here the CDR3 DNA reads TGTGCCAGCAGCCCTACCTACAGGAACTATGGCTACACCTTC. Its translation is CASSPTYRNYGYTF.

The chain has TRBV5-4 and TRBJ2-7; TRBD2 agrees at 14 bases. Per germline, CDR1 SGHNT and CDR2 YYREEE (reference sequence). The CDR3 runs 15 residues. Trimming cost V 4 bases and J 7 bases; bases outside gene matches: 7. CDR3: CASSTGLAGAEEQYF. Here the CDR3 DNA reads TGTGCCAGCAGCACGGGACTAGCGGGAGCGGAAGAGCAGTACTTC.

About this clone itself: A much more abundant neighbour one base away suggests this may be a read error. The chain is built from TRBV6-5 and TRBJ1-1, with D perhaps TRBD1 (6 bases). V was trimmed by 6 bases and J by 7 bases, leaving 15 bases between them. CDR1 is MNHEY, CDR2 SVGAGI, per germline. The CDR3 loop spans 13 amino acids. CDR3: CASRGGSAIEAFF. The CDR3, as DNA: TGTGCCAGCAGGGGGGGCTCAGCTATTGAAGCTTTCTTT.

This clone was recorded many times. The genes are TRBV4-3 and TRBJ2-5; 12 nucleotides agree with TRBD1. J gave up 1 base and V 3 bases, and 0 bases lay outside the gene matches. Looked up from germline, CDR1 is LGHNA and CDR2 is YSLEER. The CDR3 has 15 amino acids. CDR3 in DNA: TGCGCCAGCAGCCAGGGACAGGGGGCCCAAGAGACCCAGTACTTC. Translated, it gives CASSQGQGAQETQYF.

The CDR3 region has the DNA TGTGCCAGCTCACCTCGGACTAGCGGTATAGATACGCAGTATTTT. Residues: CASSPRTSGIDTQYF. The V call is TRBV18, the J call TRBJ2-3; 10 bases match TRBD2. CDR1 KGHSH and CDR2 LQKENI come from the germline V gene. V shed 3 bases, J shed 5 bases, and the junction held 5 bases outside the gene matches. This CDR3 has 15 residues.

V gene TRBV6-5 combines with J gene TRBJ2-1; the match to TRBD2 covers 13 bases. The CDR3 has 14 amino acids. V gave up 6 bases and J gave up 9 bases; unmatched junction bases: 5. Germline assignment: CDR1 MNHEY and CDR2 SVGAGI. CDR3 in DNA: TGTGCCAGCAGGATTGGACTAGCGGGAGTTGAGCAGTTCTTC. It encodes CASRIGLAGVEQFF.